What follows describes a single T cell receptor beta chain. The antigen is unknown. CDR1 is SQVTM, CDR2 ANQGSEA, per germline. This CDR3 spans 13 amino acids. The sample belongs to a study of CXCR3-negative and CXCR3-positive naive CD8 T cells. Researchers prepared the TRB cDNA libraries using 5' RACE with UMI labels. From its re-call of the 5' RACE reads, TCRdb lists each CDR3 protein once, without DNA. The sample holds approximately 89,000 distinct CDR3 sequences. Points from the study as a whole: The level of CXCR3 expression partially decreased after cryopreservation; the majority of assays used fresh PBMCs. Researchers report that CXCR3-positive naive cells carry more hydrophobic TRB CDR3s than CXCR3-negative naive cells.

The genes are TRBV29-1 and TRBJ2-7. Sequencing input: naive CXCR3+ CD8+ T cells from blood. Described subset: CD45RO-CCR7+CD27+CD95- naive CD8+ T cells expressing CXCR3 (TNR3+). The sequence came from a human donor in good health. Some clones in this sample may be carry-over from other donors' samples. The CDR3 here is CSVRADSSYEQYF.